The clone carrying this T cell receptor (beta chain) was picked up many times. The antigen is not known. This entry is derived from a study of naive and memory T cell subsets. Study-level points and caveats: Gini index rose across naive, CM, EM and EMRA in CD4 and CD8. Clonotypes here are unpaired alpha or beta chain sequences.

The beta constant-region primer was an equimolar mix of two oligonucleotides covering TRBC1 and TRBC2. Nested alpha and beta constant-region primers with the SP2 primer drove four PCR rounds on ligated cDNA. TCRdb re-called the UMI-ligation and nested PCR reads through MiXCR, storing one row per CDR3 protein. The sample lists over 20,000 distinct CDR3 sequences, over 7% occurring once. The ends were cut back, 0 bases at V and 1 base at J, with 6 bases in the middle. Germline CDR1 reads MDHEN; CDR2 reads SYDVKM. The length of the CDR3 is 14 residues. The specimen was central memory CD8+ T cells from blood. The rearrangement links TRBV28 to TRBJ2-5; no reliable D call. The sequence was obtained from a human donor in good health. CDR3 DNA sequence: TGTGCCAGCAGTTTATGGCCGAGCCAAGAGACCCAGTACTTC. This encodes CASSLWPSQETQYF.